This TCR beta chain comes out of a study of response to subunit inactivated influenza vaccine. The study, taken as a whole, reports: With each seasonal influenza vaccination, the authors suggested, few new T cells are recruited.

Notes on this clonotype: What it binds is not known.

MiXCR, applied by TCRdb to the RT-PCR reads, yields one record per CDR3 protein. The table shows over 800,000 distinct CDR3 sequences, with 21% occurring only once. The CDR3 contains 13 residues. Trimming shortened V by 5 bases and J by 4 bases, and 11 bases separated the two germline ends. Germline V gene lookup returns CDR1 SGHTA and CDR2 FQGNSA. The sequencing here drew on PBMCs from blood, taken about 5 days after vaccination. The chain joins TRBV7-2 to TRBJ1-2; D perhaps matches TRBD1 (5 bases). The clonotype was recovered from a man aged 45-60 years who received an inactivated influenza vaccine. CDR3 loop: CASSPQGGYGYTF. In DNA form, the CDR3 reads TGTGCCAGCAGCCCGCAGGGTGGCTATGGCTACACCTTC. Together with reference TRBV7-2 and TRBJ1-2, the CDR3 gives the full variable domain: GAGVSQSPSNKVTEKGKDVELRCDPISGHTALYWYRQSLGQGLEFLIYFQGNSAPDKSGLPSDRFSAERTGGSVSTLTIQRTQQEDSAVYLCASSPQGGYGYTFGSGTRLTVV.